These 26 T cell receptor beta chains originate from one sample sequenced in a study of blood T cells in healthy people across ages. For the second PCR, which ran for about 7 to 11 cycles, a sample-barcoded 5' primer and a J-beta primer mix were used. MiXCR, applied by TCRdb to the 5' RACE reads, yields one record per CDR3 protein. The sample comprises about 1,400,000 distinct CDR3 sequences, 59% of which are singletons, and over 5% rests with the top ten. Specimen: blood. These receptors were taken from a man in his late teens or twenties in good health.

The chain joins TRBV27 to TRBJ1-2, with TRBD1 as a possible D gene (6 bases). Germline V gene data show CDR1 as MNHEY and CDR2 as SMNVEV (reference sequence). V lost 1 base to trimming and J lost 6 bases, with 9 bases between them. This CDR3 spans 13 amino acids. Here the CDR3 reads CASSLFRGDGYTF. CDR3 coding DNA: TGTGCCAGCAGTTTATTTAGGGGGGATGGCTACACCTTC.

CDR3 bases: TGCAGTGCTTCCTCGGTGACCCAGTACTTC. Translating it yields CSASSVTQYF. The chain employs TRBV20-1 and TRBJ2-5, with unresolved D. V lost 5 bases and J lost 7, with 8 bases in between. CDR1 DFQATT and CDR2 SNEGSKA come from the germline V gene (reference sequence). The CDR3 runs to 10 residues.

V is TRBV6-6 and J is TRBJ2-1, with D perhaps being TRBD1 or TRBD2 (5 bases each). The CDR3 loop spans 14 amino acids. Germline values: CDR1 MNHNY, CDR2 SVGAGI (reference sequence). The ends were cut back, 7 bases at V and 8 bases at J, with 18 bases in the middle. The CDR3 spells CASKRGPQADEQFF. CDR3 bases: TGTGCCAGCAAACGGGGACCCCAGGCGGATGAGCAGTTCTTC.

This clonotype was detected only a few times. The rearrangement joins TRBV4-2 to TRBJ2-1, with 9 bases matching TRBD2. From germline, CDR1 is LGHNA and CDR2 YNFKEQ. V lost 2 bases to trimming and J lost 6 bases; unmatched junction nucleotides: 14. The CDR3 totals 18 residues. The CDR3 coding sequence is TGTGCCAGCAGCCAACTGACAGGGTTAGCGGGAGAAGGCAATGAGCAGTTCTTC. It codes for CASSQLTGLAGEGNEQFF.

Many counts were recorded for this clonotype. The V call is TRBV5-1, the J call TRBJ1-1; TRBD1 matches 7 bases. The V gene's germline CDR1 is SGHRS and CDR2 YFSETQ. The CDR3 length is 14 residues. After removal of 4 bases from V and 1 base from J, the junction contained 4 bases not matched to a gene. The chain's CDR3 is CASSLRQGNTEAFF. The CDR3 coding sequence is TGCGCCAGCAGCCTACGACAGGGGAACACTGAAGCTTTCTTT.

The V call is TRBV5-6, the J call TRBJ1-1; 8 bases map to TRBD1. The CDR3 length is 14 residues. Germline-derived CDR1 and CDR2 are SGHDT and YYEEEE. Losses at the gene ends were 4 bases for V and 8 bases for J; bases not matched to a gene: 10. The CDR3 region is CASSPRGQGEEAFF. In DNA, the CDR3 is TGTGCCAGCAGCCCTAGAGGACAGGGAGAAGAAGCTTTCTTT.

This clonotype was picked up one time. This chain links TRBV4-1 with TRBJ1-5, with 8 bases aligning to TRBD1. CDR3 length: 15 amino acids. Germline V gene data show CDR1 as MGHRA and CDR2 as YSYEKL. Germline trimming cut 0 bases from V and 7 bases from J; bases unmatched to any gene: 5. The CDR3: CASSQDMDRAQPQHF. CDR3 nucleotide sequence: TGCGCCAGCAGCCAAGATATGGACAGGGCCCAGCCCCAGCATTTT.

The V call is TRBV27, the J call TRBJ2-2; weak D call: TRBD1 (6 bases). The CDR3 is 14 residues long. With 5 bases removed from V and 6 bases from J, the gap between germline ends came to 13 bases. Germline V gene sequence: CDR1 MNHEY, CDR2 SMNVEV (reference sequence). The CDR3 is CASSPTTGPGELFF. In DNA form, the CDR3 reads TGTGCCAGCAGTCCGACCACAGGGCCCGGGGAGCTGTTTTTT.

CDR3 loop: CASSAGTGPYAQYF. CDR3 DNA: TGTGCCAGCAGTGCCGGGACGGGGCCCTACGCGCAGTATTTT. The chain recombines TRBV6-1 with TRBJ2-3; TRBD1 or TRBD2 may be the D gene (5 bases each). This CDR3 spans 14 amino acids. V was trimmed by 4 bases and J by 10 bases, leaving 18 bases between them. Germline V gives CDR1 MNHNS, CDR2 SASEGT.

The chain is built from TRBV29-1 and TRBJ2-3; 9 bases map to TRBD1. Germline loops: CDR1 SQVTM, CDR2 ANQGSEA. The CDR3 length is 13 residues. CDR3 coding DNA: TGCGGCGGACAGGGACAGGGAAGAAATGCGCAGTATTTT. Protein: CGGQGQGRNAQYF.

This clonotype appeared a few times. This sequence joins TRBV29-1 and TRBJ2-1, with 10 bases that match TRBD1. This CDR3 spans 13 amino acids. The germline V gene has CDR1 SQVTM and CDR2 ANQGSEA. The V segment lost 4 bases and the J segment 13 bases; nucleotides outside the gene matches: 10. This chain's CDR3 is CSVGDRGRQPQFF. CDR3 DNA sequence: TGCAGCGTTGGGGACAGGGGCCGCCAGCCCCAGTTCTTC.

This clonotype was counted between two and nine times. CDR3 region: CACGQVSSYEQYF. CDR3 nucleotide sequence: TGCGCCTGCGGACAAGTGTCCTCCTACGAGCAGTACTTC. The V and J genes are TRBV5-1 and TRBJ2-7, with D perhaps matching TRBD1 (5 bases). The CDR3 is 13 amino acids. Per germline, CDR1 SGHRS and CDR2 YFSETQ. Trimming took off 10 bases at V and 0 bases at J, with 14 bases between the two ends.

Here the CDR3 reads CSVEEAQSWYQETQYF. CDR3 in DNA: TGCAGCGTTGAAGAGGCCCAGTCTTGGTACCAAGAGACCCAGTACTTC. V is TRBV29-1 and J is TRBJ2-5, with unresolved D. This CDR3 has 16 residues. Between the trimmed V and J ends, which lost 0 bases and 0 bases, there was a span of 14 bases. The germline V gene has CDR1 SQVTM and CDR2 ANQGSEA.

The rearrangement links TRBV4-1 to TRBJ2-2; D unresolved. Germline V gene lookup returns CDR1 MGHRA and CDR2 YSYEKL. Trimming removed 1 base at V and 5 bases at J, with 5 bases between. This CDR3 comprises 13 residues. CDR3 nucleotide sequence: TGCGCCAGCAGCCAAGTCGCGACCGGGGAGCTGTTTTTT. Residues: CASSQVATGELFF.

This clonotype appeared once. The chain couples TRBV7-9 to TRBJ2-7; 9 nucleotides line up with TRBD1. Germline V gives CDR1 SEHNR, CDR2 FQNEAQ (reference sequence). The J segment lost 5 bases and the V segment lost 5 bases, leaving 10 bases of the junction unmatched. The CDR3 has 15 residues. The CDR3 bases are TGTGCCAGCAGCCCGAAAGGACAGGGGCTCAACGAGCAGTACTTC. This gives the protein CASSPKGQGLNEQYF.

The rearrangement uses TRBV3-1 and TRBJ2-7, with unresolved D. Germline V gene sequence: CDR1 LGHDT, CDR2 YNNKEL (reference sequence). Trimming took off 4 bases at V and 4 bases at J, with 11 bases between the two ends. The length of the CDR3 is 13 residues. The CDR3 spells CASSLGWEYEQYF. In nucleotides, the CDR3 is TGTGCCAGCAGCCTTGGCTGGGAATACGAGCAGTACTTC.

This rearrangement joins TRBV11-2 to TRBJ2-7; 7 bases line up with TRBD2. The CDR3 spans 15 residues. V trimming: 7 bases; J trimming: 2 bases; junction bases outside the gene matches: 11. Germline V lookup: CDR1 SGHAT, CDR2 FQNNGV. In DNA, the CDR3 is TGTGCCAGCACCTCGAGTAGGCTAGCGGCCTACGAGCAGTACTTC. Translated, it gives CASTSSRLAAYEQYF.

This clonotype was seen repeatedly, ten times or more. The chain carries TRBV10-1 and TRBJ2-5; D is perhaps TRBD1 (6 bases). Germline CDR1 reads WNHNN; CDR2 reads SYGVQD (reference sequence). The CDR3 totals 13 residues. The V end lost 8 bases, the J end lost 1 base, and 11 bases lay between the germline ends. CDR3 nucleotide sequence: TGCGCCAGCTCCCGACAGGTCCAAGAGACCCAGTACTTC. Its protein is CASSRQVQETQYF.

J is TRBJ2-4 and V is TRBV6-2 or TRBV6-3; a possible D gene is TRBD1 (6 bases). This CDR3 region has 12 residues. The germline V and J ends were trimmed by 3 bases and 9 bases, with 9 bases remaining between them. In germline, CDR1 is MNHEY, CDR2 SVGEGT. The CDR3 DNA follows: TGTGCCAGCAGTTATGCGGACAGCATTCAGTACTTC. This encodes CASSYADSIQYF.

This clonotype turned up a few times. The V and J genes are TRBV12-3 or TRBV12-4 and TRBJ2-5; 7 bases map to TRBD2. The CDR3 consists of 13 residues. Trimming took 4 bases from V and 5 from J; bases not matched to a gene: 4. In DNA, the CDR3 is TGTGCCAGCAGTTATCTAGCGGAGGAGACCCAGTACTTC. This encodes CASSYLAEETQYF.

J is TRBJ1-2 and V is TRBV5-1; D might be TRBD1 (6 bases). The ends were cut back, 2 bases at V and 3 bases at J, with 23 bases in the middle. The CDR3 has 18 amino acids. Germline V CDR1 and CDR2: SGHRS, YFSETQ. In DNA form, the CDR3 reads TGCGCCAGCAGCTTCCCGAAGGGCAGGGGCGCAGGGGACTATGGCTACACCTTC. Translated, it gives CASSFPKGRGAGDYGYTF.

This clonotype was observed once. DNA for the CDR3: TGCAGTGCCACGGGGCTAGCGGGAAATTGGTACGAGCAGTACTTC. This codes for CSATGLAGNWYEQYF. The chain carries TRBV20-1 and TRBJ2-7; 9 bases line up with TRBD2. Germline assignment: CDR1 DFQATT and CDR2 SNEGSKA (reference sequence). V lost 6 bases and J lost 4; bases outside the gene matches: 13. The CDR3 loop spans 15 amino acids.

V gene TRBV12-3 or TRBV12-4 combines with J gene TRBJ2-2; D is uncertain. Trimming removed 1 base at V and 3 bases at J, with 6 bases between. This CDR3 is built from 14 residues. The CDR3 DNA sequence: TGTGCCAGCAGTTTAGAGGATTACACCGGGGAGCTGTTTTTT. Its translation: CASSLEDYTGELFF.

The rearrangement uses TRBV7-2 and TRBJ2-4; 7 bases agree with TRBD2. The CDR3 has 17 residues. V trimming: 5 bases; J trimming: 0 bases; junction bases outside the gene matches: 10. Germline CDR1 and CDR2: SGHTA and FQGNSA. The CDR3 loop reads CASSPLVRGLAKNIQYF. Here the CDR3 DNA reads TGTGCCAGCAGCCCACTGGTGCGGGGGTTAGCCAAAAACATTCAGTACTTC.

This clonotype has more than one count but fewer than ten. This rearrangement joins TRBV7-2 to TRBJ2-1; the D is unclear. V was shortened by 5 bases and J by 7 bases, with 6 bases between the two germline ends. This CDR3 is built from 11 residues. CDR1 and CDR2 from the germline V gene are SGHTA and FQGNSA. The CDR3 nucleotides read TGTGCCAGCAGCCCCCAGAATGAGCAGTTCTTC. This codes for CASSPQNEQFF.

The CDR3: CASRLLDRVNEQYF. The CDR3 region has the DNA TGTGCCAGCAGGTTACTGGACAGGGTCAACGAGCAGTACTTC. The chain combines TRBV7-2 with TRBJ2-7; TRBD1 agrees at 8 bases. J was trimmed by 5 bases and V by 6 bases; bases with no gene match: 9. The CDR3 has 14 amino acids. In germline, CDR1 is SGHTA, CDR2 FQGNSA.